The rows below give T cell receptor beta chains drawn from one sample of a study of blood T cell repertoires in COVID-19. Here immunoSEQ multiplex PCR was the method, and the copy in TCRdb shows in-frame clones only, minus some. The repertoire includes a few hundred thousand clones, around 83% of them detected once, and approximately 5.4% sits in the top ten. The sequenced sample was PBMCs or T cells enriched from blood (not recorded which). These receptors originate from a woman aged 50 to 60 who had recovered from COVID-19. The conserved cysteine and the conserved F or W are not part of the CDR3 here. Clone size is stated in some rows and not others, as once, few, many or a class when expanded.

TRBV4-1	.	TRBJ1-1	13	ASSQEQGLWPEAF
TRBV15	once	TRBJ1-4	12	ATSRRQVNEKLF
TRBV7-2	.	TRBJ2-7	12	ASSPGLLPYEQY
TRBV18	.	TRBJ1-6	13	ASSPQGADNSPLH
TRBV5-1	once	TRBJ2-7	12	ASSSGNPAGEQY
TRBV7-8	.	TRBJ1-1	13	ASSPDRRLNTEAF
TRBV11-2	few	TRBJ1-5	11	ASSLDVAQPQH
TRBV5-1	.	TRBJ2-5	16	ASSSGLAGGPRSETQY
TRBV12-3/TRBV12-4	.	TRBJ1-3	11	ASSHRTVNTIY
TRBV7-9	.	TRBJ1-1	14	ASSSWTGRANTEAF
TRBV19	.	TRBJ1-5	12	ASNSVGANQPQH
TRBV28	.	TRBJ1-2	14	ASSLIAQGGETGYT
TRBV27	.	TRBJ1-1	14	ASSSLGQGVNTEAF
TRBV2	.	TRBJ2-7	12	ASSSDRISYEQY
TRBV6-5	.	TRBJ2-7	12	ASSIAGGYYEQY
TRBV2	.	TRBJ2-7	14	ASSDVGTRGNYEQY
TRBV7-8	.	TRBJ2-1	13	ASSLASGAYNEQF
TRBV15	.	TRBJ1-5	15	ATSRDLGPGGRQPQH
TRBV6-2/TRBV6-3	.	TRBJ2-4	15	ASSYIEGALAKNIQY
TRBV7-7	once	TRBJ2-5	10	ASSLRGETQY
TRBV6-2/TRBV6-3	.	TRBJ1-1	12	ASSSDRLYTEAF
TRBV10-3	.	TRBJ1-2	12	AISEDSSSYGYT
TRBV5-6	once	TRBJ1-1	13	ASSFVKGENTEAF
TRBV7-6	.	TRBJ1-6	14	ASSLGSTPKDSPLH
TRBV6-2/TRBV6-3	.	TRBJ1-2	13	ASSYSISGISGYT
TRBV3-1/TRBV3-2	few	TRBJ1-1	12	ASSQGGVATEAF
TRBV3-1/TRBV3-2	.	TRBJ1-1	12	ASSHQGGFTEAF
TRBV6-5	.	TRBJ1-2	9	ASSYSRDPT
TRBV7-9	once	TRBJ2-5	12	ASSLGAGRETQY
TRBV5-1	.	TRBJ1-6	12	ASSPRQGNSPLH
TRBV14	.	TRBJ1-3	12	ASSQAGDSNTIY
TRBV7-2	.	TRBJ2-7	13	ASSLTPGTAYEQY
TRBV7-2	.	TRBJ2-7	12	ASSLDLGPYEQY
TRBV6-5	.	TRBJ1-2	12	ASTGRGRNYGYT
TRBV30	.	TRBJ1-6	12	AWSVDRGHSPLH
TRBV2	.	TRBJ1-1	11	ASSRDTNTEAF
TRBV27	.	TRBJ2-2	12	ASSLLPGAGELF
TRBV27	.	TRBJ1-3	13	ASSLFQGSGNTIY
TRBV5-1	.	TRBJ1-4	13	ASSLDRERNEKLF
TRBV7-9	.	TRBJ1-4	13	ASSLRTGAAEKLF
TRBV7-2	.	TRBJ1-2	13	ASSLDVPAGRGYT
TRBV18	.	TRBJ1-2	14	ASSTRARDYYTLNI
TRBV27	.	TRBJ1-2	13	ASSLTGQINYGYT
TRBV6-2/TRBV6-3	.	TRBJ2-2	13	ASSYPRGFPGELF
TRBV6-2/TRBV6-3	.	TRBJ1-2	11	ASSHRAGDGYT
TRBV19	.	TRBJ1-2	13	ASSKNRGPDYGYT
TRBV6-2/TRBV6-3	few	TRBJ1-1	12	ASSYPRQNTEAF
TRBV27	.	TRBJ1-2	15	ASSPRGLKQGIEGYT
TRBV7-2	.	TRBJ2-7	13	ASSSRGRTGYEQY